This T cell receptor (beta chain) emerged from a study of shared clonotypes between healthy human individuals. Overall study: The donors, a couple of women and three men, were aged 18 to 49. Study observations and caveats: Non-shared clonotypes had lower generation probabilities than clonotypes shared by all four sorted-subset donors. About 5% of naive CD4 clonotypes were shared across several donors.

Clones were sequenced by immunoSEQ multiplex PCR, and TCRdb holds only the in-frame ones, with some missing. The data show 2 million to 2.5 million clones, about 93% seen once. The CDR3 runs 16 residues. J lost 7 bases, V lost 2 bases, and 7 bases had no gene match. The germline gives CDR1 MNHNY, CDR2 SVGAGI (reference sequence). As defined, naive CD8 cells were CD45RO-negative and positively selected for CCR7, with terminally differentiated effector memory CD45RA+ cells excluded. Turning to this clone: Antigen: not known.

The J gene is TRBJ1-4, the V gene TRBV6-6, with 10 bases aligning to TRBD1. Sample: naive CD8+ T cells from PBMCs. The receptor comes from a man between 18 and 29 years old in good health. Some clones in this sample may be carry-over from other donors' samples. CDR3 DNA sequence: TGTGCCAGCAGTTACCCGACAGGGGGCTATTTTGAAAAACTGTTTTTT. Translation gives CASSYPTGGYFEKLFF.